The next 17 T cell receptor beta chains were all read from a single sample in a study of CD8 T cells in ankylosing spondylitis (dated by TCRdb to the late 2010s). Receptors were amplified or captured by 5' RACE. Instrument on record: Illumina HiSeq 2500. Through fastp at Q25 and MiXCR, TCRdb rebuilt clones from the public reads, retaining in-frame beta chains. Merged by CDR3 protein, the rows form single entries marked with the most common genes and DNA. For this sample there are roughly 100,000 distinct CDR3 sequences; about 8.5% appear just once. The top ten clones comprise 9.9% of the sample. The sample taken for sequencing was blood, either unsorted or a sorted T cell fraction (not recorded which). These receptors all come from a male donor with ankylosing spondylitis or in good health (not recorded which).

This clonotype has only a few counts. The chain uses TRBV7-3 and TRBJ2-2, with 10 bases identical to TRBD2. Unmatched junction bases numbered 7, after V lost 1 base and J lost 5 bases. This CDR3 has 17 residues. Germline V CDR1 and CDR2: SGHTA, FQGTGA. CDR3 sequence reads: CASSLMPGLASTGELFF. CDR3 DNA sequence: TGTGCCAGCAGCTTAATGCCGGGACTAGCGAGTACCGGGGAGCTGTTTTTT.

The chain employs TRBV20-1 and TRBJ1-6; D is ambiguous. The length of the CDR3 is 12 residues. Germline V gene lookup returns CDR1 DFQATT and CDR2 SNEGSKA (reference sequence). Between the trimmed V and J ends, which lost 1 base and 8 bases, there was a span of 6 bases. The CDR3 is CSARVEDSPLHF. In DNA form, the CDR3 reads TGCAGTGCTAGAGTAGAAGATTCACCCCTCCACTTT.

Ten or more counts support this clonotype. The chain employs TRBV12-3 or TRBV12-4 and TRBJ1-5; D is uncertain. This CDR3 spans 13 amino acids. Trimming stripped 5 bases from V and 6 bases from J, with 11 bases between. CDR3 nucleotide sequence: TGTGCCAGCAGTCCGACCCCAACTCAGCCCCAGCATTTT. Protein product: CASSPTPTQPQHF.

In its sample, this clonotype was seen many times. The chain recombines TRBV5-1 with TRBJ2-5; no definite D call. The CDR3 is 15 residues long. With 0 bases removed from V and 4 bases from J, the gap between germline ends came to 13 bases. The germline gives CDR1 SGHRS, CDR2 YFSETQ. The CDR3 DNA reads TGCGCCAGCAGCTTGGCCGTAAACGGCCCAGAGACCCAGTACTTC. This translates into CASSLAVNGPETQYF.

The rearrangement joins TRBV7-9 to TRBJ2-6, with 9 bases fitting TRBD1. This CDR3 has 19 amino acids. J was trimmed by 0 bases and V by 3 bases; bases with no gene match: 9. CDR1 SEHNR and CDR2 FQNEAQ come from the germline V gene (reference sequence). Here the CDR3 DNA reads TGTGCCAGCAGCTTGCCAACCGGGACAGGGAGCTCTGGGGCCAACGTCCTGACTTTC. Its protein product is CASSLPTGTGSSGANVLTF.

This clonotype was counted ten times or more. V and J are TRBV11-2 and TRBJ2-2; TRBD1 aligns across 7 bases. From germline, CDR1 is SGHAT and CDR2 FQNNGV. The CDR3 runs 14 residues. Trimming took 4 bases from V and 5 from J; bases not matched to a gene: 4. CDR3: CASSYRGRTGELFF. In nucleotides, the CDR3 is TGTGCCAGCAGCTACAGGGGACGTACCGGGGAGCTGTTTTTT.

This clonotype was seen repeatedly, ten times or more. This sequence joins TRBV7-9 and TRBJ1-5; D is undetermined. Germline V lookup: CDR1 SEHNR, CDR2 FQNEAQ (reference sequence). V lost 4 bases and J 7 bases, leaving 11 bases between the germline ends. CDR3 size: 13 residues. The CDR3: CASSSATPQPQHF. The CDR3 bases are TGTGCCAGCAGCTCGGCCACCCCCCAGCCCCAGCATTTT.

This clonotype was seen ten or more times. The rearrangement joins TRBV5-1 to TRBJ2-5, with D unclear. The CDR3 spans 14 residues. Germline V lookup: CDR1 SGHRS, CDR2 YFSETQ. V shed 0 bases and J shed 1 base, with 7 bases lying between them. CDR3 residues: CASSLVEGQETQYF. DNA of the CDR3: TGCGCCAGCAGCTTGGTGGAAGGCCAAGAGACCCAGTACTTC.

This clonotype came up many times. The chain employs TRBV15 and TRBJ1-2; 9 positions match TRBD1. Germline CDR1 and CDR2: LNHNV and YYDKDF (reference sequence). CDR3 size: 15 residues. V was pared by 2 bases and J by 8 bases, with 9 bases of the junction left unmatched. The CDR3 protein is CATSRLSGTGHGYTF. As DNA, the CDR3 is TGTGCCACCAGCAGACTTTCCGGGACAGGGCACGGCTACACCTTC.

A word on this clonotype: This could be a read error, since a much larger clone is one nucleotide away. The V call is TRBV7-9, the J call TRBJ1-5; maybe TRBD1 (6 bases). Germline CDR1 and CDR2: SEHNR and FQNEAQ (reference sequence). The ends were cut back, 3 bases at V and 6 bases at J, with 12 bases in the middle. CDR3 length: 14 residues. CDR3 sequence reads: CASSLGGARQPQHF. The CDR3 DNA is TGTGCCAGCAGCTTGGGGGGGGCTCGTCAGCCCCAGCATTTT.

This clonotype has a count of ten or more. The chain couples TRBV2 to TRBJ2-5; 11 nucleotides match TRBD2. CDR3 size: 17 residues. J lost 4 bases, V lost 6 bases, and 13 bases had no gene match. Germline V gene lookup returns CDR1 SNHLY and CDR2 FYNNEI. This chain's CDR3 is CASSLHASGGTGETQYF. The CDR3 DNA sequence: TGTGCCAGCAGCCTTCACGCTAGCGGGGGGACAGGAGAGACCCAGTACTTC. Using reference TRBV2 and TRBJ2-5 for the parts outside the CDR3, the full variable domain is EPEVTQTPSHQVTQMGQEVILRCVPISNHLYFYWYRQILGQKVEFLVSFYNNEISEKSEIFDDQFSVERPDGSNFTLKIRSTKLEDSAMYFCASSLHASGGTGETQYFGPGTRLLVL.

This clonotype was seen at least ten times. This CDR3 is CASSTSGDHPYNEQFF. The CDR3 DNA sequence: TGTGCCAGTAGTACCTCCGGAGACCACCCCTACAATGAGCAGTTCTTC. The chain recombines TRBV19 with TRBJ2-1, with D unresolved. The V end lost 4 bases, the J end lost 2 bases, and 15 bases lay between the germline ends. Looked up from germline, CDR1 is LNHDA and CDR2 is SQIVND (reference sequence). This CDR3 contains 16 residues.

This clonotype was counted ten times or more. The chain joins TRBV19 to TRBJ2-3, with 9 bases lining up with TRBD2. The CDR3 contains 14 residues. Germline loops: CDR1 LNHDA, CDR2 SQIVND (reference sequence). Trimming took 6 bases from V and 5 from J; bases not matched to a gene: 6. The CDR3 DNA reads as TGTGCCAGTAGGCGGGGGGGCGGTGAAGATACGCAGTATTTT. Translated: CASRRGGGEDTQYF.

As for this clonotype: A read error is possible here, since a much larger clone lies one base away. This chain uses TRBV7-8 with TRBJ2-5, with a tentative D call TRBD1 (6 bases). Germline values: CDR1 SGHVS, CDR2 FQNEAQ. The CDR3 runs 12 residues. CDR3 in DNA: TGTGTCAGCGTCACAGGGAGTGAGACCCAGTACTTC. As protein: CVSVTGSETQYF. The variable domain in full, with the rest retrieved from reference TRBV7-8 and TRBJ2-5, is GAGVSQSPRYKVAKRGQDVALRCDPISGHVSLFWYQQALGQGPEFLTYFQNEAQLDKSGLPSDRFFAERPEGSVSTLKIQRTQQEDSAVYLCVSVTGSETQYFGPGTRLLVL.

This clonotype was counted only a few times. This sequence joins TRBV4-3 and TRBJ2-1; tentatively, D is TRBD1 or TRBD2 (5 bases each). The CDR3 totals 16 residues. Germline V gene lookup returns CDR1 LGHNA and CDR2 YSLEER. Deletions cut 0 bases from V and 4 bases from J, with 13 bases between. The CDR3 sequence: CASSQDRGGRYNEQFF. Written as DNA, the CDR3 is TGCGCCAGCAGCCAAGATAGGGGCGGGCGTTACAATGAGCAGTTCTTC.

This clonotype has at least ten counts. The CDR3 coding sequence is TGTGCCAGCAGTTACACCTGGGCCAATAATCAGCCCCAGCATTTT. This codes for CASSYTWANNQPQHF. The chain has TRBV6-2 or TRBV6-3 and TRBJ1-5; no firm D call. The ends were cut back, 2 bases at V and 4 bases at J, with 12 bases in the middle. The CDR3 contains 15 residues. CDR1 is MNHEY, CDR2 SVGEGT, per germline.

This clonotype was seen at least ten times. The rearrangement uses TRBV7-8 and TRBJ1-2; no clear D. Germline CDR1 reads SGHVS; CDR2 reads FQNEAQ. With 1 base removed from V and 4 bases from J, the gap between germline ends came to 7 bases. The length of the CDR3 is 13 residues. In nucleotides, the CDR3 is TGTGCCAGCAGCTTAGACCCGGGCTATGGCTACACCTTC. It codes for CASSLDPGYGYTF.